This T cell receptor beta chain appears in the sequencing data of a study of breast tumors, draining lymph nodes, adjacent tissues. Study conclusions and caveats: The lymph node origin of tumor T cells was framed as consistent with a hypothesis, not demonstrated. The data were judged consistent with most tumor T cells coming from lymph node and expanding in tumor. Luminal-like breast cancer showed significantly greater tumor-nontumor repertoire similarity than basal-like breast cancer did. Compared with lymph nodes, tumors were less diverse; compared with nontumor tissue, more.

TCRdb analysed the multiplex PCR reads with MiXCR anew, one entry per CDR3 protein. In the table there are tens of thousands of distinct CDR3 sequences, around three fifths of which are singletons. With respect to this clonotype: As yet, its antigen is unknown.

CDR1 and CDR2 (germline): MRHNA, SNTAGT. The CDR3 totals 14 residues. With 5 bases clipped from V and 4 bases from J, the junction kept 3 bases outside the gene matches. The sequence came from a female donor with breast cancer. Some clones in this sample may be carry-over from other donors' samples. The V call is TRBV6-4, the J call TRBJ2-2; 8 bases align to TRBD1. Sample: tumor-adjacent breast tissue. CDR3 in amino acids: CASSLDRATGELFF. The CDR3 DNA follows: TGTGCCAGCAGTCTGGACAGGGCCACCGGGGAGCTGTTTTTT.